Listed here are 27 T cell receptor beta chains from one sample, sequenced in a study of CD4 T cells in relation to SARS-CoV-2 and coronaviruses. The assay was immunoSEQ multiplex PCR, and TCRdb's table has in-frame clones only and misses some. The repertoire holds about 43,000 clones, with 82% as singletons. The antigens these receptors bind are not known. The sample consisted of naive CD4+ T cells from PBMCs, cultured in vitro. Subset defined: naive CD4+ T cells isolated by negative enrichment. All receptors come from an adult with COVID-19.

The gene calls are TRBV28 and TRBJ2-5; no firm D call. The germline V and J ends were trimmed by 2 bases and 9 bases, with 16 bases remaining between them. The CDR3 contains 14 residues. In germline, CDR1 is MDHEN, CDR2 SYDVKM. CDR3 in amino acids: CASSLEGLVEAQYF. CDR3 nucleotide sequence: TGTGCCAGCAGTTTAGAAGGTCTAGTGGAAGCCCAGTACTTC.

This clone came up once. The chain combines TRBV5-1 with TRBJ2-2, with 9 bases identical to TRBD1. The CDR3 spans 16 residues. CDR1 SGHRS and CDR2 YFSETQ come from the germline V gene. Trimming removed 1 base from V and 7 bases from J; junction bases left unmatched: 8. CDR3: CASSLQAGTGNGELFF. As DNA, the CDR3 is TGCGCCAGCAGCTTGCAAGCCGGGACAGGGAACGGGGAGCTGTTTTTT.

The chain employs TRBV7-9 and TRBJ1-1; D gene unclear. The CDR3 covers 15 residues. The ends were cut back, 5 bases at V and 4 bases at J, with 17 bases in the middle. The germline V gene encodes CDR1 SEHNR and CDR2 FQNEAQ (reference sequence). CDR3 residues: CASSPREGSSTEAFF. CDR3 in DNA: TGTGCCAGCAGCCCTAGGGAGGGTTCGAGCACTGAAGCTTTCTTT.

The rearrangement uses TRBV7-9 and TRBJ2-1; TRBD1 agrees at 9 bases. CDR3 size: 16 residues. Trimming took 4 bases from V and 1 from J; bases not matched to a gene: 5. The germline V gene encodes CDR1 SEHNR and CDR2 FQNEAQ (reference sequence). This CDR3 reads CASSSRDRASYNEQFF. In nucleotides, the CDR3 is TGTGCCAGCAGCTCCCGGGACAGGGCTTCCTACAATGAGCAGTTCTTC.

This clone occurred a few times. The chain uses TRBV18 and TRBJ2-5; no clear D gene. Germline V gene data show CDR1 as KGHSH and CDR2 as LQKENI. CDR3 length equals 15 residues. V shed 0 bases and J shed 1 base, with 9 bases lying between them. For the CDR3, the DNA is TGTGCCAGCTCACCACCCGCCCAGATCCAAGAGACCCAGTACTTC. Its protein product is CASSPPAQIQETQYF.

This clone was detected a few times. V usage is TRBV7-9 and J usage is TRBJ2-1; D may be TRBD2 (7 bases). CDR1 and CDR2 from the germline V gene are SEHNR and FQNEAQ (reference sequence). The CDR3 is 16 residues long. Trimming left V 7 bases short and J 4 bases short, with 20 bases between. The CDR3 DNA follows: TGTGCCAGCAATCCGTCGGGGGGCCTAAATTACAATGAGCAGTTCTTC. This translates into CASNPSGGLNYNEQFF.

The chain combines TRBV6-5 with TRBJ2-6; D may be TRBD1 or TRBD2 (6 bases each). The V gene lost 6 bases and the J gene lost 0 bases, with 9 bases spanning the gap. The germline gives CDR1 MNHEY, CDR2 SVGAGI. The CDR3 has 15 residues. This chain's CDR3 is CASRRGPSGANVLTF. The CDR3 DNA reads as TGTGCCAGCAGACGGGGGCCCTCTGGGGCCAACGTCCTGACTTTC.

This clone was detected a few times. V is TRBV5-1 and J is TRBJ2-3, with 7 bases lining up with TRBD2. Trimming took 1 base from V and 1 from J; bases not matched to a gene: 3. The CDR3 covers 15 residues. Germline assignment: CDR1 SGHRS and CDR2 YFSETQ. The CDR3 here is CASSLSLAGTDTQYF. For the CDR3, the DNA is TGCGCCAGCAGCTTGAGTCTAGCGGGCACAGATACGCAGTATTTT.

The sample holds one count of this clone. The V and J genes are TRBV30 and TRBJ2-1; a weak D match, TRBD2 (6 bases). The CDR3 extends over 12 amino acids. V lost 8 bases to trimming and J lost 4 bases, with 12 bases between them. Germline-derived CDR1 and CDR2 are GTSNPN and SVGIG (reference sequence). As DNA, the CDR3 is TGTGCCAGAGCGGGCGGGTACAATGAGCAGTTCTTC. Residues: CARAGGYNEQFF.

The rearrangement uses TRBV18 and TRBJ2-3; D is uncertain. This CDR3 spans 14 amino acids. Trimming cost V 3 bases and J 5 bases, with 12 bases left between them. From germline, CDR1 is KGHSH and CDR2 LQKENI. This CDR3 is CASSPKSEKDTQYF. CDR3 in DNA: TGTGCCAGCTCACCCAAATCCGAAAAAGATACGCAGTATTTT.

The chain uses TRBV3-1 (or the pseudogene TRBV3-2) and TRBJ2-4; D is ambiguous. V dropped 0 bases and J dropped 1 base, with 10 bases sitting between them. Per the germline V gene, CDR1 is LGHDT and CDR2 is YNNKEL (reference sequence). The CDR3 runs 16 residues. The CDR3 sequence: CASSQDFMKAKNIQYF. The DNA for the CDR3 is TGTGCCAGCAGCCAAGATTTTATGAAGGCCAAAAACATTCAGTACTTC.

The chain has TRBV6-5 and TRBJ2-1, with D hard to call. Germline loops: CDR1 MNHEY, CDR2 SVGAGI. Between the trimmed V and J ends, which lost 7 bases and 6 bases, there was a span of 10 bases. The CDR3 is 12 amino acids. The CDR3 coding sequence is TGTGCCAGCAAAGCGCCCACCAATGAGCAGTTCTTC. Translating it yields CASKAPTNEQFF.

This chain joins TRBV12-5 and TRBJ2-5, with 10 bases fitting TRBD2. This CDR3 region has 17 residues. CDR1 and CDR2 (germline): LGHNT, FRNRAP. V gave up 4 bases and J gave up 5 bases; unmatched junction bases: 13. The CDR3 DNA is TGTGCTAGTGGTTCCCCCCCAGCGGGAGGGCCTATGGAGACCCAGTACTTC. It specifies CASGSPPAGGPMETQYF.

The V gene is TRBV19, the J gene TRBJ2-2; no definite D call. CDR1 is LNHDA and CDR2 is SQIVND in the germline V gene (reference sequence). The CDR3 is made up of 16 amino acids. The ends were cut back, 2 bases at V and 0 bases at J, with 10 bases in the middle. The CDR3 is CASSISLGTNTGELFF. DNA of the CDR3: TGTGCCAGTAGTATATCGCTAGGCACGAACACCGGGGAGCTGTTTTTT.

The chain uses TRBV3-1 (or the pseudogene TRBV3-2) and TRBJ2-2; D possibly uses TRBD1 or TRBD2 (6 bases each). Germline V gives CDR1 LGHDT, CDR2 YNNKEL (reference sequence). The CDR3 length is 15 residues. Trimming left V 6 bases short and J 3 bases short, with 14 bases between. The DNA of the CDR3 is TGTGCCAGCAGTCGTCCTAGGGGGGACACCGGGGAGCTGTTTTTT. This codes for CASSRPRGDTGELFF.

CDR3 in amino acids: CSAIVVGQYF. In DNA form, the CDR3 reads TGCAGTGCTATAGTAGTGGGGCAGTACTTC. J is TRBJ2-7 and V is TRBV20-1; D uncertain. CDR1 DFQATT and CDR2 SNEGSKA come from the germline V gene (reference sequence). The V end lost 4 bases, the J end lost 9 bases, and 10 bases lay between the germline ends. This CDR3 spans 10 amino acids.

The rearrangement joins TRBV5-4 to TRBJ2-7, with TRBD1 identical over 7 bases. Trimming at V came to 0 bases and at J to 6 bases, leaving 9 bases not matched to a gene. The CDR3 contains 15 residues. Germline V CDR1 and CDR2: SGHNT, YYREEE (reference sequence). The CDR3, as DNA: TGTGCCAGCAGCTTGGGTCTGACAGGGCTTCGCGAGCAGTACTTC. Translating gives CASSLGLTGLREQYF.

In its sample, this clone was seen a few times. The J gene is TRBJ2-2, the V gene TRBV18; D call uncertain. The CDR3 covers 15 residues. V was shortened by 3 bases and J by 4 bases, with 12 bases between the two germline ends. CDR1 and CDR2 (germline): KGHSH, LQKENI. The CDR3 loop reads CASSPDQILTGELFF. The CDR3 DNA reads TGTGCCAGCTCACCGGATCAAATTCTCACCGGGGAGCTGTTTTTT.

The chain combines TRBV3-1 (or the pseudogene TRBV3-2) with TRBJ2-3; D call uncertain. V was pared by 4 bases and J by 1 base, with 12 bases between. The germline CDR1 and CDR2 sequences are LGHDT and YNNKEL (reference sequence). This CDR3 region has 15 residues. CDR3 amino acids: CASSLQVIGTDTQYF. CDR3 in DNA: TGTGCCAGCAGCCTGCAGGTTATCGGCACAGATACGCAGTATTTT.

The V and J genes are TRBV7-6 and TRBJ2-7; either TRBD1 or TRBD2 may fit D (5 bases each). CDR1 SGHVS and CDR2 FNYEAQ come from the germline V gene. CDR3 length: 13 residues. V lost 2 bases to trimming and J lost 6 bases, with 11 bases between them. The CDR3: CASSLSGAGEQYF. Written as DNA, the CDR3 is TGTGCCAGCAGCTTATCCGGGGCTGGCGAGCAGTACTTC. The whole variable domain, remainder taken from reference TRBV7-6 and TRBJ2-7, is GAGVSQSPRYKVTKRGQDVALRCDPISGHVSLYWYRQALGQGPEFLTYFNYEAQQDKSGLPNDRFSAERPEGSISTLTIQRTEQRDSAMYRCASSLSGAGEQYFGPGTRLTVT.

The CDR3 sequence: CASSPPYEGLNSPLHF. As DNA, the CDR3 is TGTGCCAGCAGCCCGCCTTACGAGGGGTTAAATTCACCCCTCCACTTT. This sequence joins TRBV7-2 and TRBJ1-6; D perhaps matches TRBD1 (5 bases). CDR1 and CDR2 from the germline V gene are SGHTA and FQGNSA. V lost 5 bases, J lost 7 bases, and 18 bases lay in between. The CDR3 consists of 16 residues.

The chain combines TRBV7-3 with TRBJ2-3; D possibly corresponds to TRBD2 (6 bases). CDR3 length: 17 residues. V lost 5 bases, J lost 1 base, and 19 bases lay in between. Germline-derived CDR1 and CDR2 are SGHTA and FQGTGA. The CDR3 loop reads CASSPSPLAQRTDTQYF. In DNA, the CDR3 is TGTGCCAGCAGCCCATCACCGCTAGCGCAACGCACAGATACGCAGTATTTT.

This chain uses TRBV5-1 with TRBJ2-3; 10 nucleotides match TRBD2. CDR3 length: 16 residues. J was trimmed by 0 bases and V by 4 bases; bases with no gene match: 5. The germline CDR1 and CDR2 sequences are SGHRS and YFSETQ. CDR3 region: CASSVGLAVSTDTQYF. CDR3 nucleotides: TGCGCCAGCAGCGTAGGACTAGCGGTTAGCACAGATACGCAGTATTTT.

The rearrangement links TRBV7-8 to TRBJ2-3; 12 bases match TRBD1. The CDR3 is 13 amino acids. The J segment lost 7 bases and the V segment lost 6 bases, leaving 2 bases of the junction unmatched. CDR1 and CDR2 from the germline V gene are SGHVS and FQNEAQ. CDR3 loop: CASRGQGANTQYF. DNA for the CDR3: TGTGCCAGCAGGGGACAGGGGGCGAATACGCAGTATTTT. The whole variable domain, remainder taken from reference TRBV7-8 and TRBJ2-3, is GAGVSQSPRYKVAKRGQDVALRCDPISGHVSLFWYQQALGQGPEFLTYFQNEAQLDKSGLPSDRFFAERPEGSVSTLKIQRTQQEDSAVYLCASRGQGANTQYFGPGTRLTVL.

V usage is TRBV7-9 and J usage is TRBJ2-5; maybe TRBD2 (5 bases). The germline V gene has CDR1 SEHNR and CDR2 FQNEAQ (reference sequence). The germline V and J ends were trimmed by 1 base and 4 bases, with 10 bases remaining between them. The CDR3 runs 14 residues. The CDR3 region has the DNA TGTGCCAGCAGCTTAGGAGGGCAAATAGAGACCCAGTACTTC. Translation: CASSLGGQIETQYF.

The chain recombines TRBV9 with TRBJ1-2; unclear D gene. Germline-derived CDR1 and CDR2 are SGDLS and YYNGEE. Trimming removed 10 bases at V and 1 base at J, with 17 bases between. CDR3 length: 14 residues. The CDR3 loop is CASGEGNLNYGYTF. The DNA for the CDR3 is TGTGCCTCCGGAGAAGGGAATCTTAACTATGGCTACACCTTC.

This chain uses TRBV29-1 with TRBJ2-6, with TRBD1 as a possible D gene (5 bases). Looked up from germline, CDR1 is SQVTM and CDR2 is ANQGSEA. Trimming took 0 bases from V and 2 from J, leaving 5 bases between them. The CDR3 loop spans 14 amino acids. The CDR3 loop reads CSVEDRAGANVLTF. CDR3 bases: TGCAGCGTTGAAGACAGGGCTGGGGCCAACGTCCTGACTTTC.